The entry below gives a single T cell receptor (beta chain) sequence along with its context. In the study's own analysis: Scientists estimated how many nucleated cells there were by amplifying reference gene primers. The data were produced by immunoSEQ multiplex PCR, yet TCRdb's version contains in-frame clones alone and is incomplete. V and J calls plus clone size are reproduced from that table; the DNA served to infer D and trimming. The sample contains some 290,000 clones, roughly 90% of which appear only once. Germline CDR1 is KGHSH and CDR2 is LQKENI. The CDR3 is made up of 16 amino acids. V trimming: 2 bases; J trimming: 6 bases; junction bases outside the gene matches: 7. This sample was included in a study of blood T cell repertoires in COVID-19. Study overall: Material from acute and convalescent COVID-19 was sourced from the United States, Italy and Spain. The cDNA or gDNA used as material had been derived from T cells, B-cell-depleted T cells, or PBMCs.

This chain connects TRBV18 to TRBJ1-6; 7 positions match TRBD1. The clonotype comes from a woman aged 25 to 39 with COVID-19, enrolled during active disease. The sample was peripheral blood. The CDR3 DNA reads as TGTGCCAGCTCACCAGGAGAGGGACAGAGTAATTCACCCCTCCACTTT. Translated: CASSPGEGQSNSPLHF.